The sequence of this TCR beta chain was determined in a study of radiotherapy plus CTLA-4 blockade in lung cancer. Looking at the study overall: Of the patients, 15% to 20% showed objective responses and about 29% attained disease control. The study's findings and limits: How blood T cell clones changed early, along with interferon-beta, reportedly forecast response best. Subsequent to radiotherapy plus ipilimumab, tumor-derived TCR clones underwent expansion in blood.

Clones were sequenced by immunoSEQ multiplex PCR, and TCRdb holds only the in-frame ones, with some missing. The repertoire has about 49,000 clones, 60% to 80% of them found once; the top ten carry 8.5% to 14%. This clone was observed a handful of times. What it binds is unknown. V gave up 7 bases and J gave up 4 bases, with 13 bases separating them. The CDR3 contains 13 residues. Per the germline V gene, CDR1 is MNHEY and CDR2 is SVGAGI. CTLA-4 blockade using ipilimumab, together with focal radiation, was received by patients with chemo-refractory metastatic non-small-cell lung cancer. The rearrangement links TRBV6-5 to TRBJ1-2, with no clear D. Sequenced here: peripheral blood, sampled from a patient treated with radiotherapy plus ipilimumab. The receptor's source is a human donor with non-small cell lung cancer who had stable disease on radiotherapy plus ipilimumab. The CDR3 bases are TGTGCCAGCACTGTGGCAGACTCCTATGGCTACACCTTC. The encoded protein is CASTVADSYGYTF.